Listed below are T cell receptor beta chains from one sample, sequenced in a study of CD8 T cells in Susac syndrome. Each CDR3 protein is one row after TCRdb ran MiXCR on the immunoSEQ multiplex PCR reads. The data hold tens of thousands of distinct CDR3 sequences, with roughly 94% observed a single time. Sequenced material: CD8+ T cells from PBMCs. All receptors come from a human donor with Susac syndrome. Each CDR3 is given without its conserved first and last residue. The order of the fields is CDR3 protein, D gene, V gene. The D gene is left open where the match is weak.

ASSPSPYNEQF | NA | TRBV7-9
ASSLSTEKAKNIQY | NA | TRBV12-3/TRBV12-4
ASSSDSQETQY | NA | TRBV28
ASSESHGYT | NA | TRBV9
SVRERPSYNEQF | NA | TRBV29-1
ASSHDWAEAF | NA | TRBV5-1
SAPDRDSNEQF | TRBD1 | TRBV20-1
ASSQDADSLLNTIY | NA | TRBV3-1
SARPPERGTDTQY | NA | TRBV20-1
ASSPFDLNEQF | NA | TRBV14
ASGTGPNSYEQY | NA | TRBV28
ASSSRTRAQNSPLH | NA | TRBV11-2
ASSQAREGYT | NA | TRBV7-9
ASRKGSREAF | NA | TRBV27
ATRPTDRAIDNEQF | TRBD1 | TRBV15
ASSQGDSHTGELF | NA | TRBV3-1
ASSQEGAGGQETQY | TRBD2 | TRBV14
ASDRPQGTEAF | NA | TRBV12-5
ASSQGDGHTDTQY | NA | TRBV3-1
SVGQGRHEQF | TRBD1 | TRBV29-1
ASSQSGSAEAF | NA | TRBV4-1
ASRPGQGGYEQY | NA | TRBV7-9
ASSPEGVDGRPQH | NA | TRBV12-3/TRBV12-4
ATRGSGELF | TRBD1 | TRBV19
ASSWTGAEQF | TRBD1 | TRBV11-1
ASSVRGEETQY | NA | TRBV2
ASRKMVTEINYGYT | NA | TRBV5-5
SARVRGSDNPYGYT | NA | TRBV20-1
ASSQVPYEQY | NA | TRBV14
ASSRDGRGAF | NA | TRBV7-9
ALPQGEYGYT | TRBD1 | TRBV2
ASSVAGGRDTQY | TRBD2 | TRBV9
ASGSTGQGVYSNQPQH | TRBD1 | TRBV12-5
ASSPKPQH | NA | TRBV18
ASSQEWTSYNEQF | NA | TRBV4-2
ASSYSGQGEETQY | TRBD1 | TRBV6-5
ASSPFHNEAF | NA | TRBV18
ASSFLGQGVYEQY | TRBD1 | TRBV12-3/TRBV12-4
ASSVGGGGTYEQY | NA | TRBV9
ATSGTGSSDTQY | NA | TRBV24-1
ASSSQPPQGGSYEQY | NA | TRBV11-2
ASSWEGTGELF | TRBD2 | TRBV19
ASSVGGSPYEQY | NA | TRBV9